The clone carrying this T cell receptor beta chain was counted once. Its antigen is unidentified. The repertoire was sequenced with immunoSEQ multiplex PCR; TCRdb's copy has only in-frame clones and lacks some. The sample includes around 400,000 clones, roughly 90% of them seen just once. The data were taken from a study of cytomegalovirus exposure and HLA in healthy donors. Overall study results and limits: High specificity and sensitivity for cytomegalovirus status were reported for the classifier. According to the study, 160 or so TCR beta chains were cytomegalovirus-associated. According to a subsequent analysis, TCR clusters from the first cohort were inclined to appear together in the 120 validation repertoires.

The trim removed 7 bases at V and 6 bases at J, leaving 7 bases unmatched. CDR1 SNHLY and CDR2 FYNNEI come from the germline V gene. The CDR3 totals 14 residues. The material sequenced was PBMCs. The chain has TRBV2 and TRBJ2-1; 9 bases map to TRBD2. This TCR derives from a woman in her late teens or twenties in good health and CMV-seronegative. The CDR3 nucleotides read TGTGCCAGCACTCGCGGGGGGGACCTCAATGAGCAGTTCTTC. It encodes CASTRGGDLNEQFF. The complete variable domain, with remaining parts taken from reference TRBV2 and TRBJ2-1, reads EPEVTQTPSHQVTQMGQEVILRCVPISNHLYFYWYRQILGQKVEFLVSFYNNEISEKSEIFDDQFSVERPDGSNFTLKIRSTKLEDSAMYFCASTRGGDLNEQFFGPGTRLTVL.